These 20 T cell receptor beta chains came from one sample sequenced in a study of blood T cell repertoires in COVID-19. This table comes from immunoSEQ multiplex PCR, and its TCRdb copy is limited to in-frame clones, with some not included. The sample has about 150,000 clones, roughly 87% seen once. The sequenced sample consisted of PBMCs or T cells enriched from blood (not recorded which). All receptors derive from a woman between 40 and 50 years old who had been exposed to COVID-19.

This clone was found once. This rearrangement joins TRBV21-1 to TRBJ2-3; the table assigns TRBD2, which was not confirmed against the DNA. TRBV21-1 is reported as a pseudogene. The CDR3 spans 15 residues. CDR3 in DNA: TGTGCCAGCAGCCCGGCGCGACTAGCCACAGATACGCAGTATTTT. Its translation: CASSPARLATDTQYF.

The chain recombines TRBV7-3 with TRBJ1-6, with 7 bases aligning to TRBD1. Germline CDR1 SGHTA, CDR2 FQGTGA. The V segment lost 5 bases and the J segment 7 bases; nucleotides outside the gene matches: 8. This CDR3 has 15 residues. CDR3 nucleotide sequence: TGTGCCAGCAGCCTAGATGGCAGGGGGAATTCACCCCTCCACTTT. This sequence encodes CASSLDGRGNSPLHF. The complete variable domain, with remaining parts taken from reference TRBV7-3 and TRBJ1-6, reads GAGVSQTPSNKVTEKGKYVELRCDPISGHTALYWYRQSLGQGPEFLIYFQGTGAADDSGLPNDRFFAVRPEGSVSTLKIQRTERGDSAVYLCASSLDGRGNSPLHFGNGTRLTVT.

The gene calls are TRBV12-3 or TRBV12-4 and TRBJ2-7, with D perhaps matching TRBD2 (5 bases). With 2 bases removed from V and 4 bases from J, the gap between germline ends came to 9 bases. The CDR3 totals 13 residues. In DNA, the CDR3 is TGTGCCAGCAGTTTAATGTCGGGATACGAGCAGTACTTC. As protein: CASSLMSGYEQYF.

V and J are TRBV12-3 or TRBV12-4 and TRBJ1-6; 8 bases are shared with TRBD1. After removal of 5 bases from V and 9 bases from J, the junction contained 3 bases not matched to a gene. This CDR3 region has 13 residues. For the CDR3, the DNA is TGTGCCAGCAGTCAGGGGGCGGGTTCACCCCTCCACTTT. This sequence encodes CASSQGAGSPLHF.

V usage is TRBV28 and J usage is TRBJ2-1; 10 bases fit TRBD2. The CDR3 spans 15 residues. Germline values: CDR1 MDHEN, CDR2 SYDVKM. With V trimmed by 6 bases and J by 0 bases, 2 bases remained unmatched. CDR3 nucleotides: TGTGCCAGCAGCCCTAGCGGGAGCTCCTACAATGAGCAGTTCTTC. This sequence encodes CASSPSGSSYNEQFF.

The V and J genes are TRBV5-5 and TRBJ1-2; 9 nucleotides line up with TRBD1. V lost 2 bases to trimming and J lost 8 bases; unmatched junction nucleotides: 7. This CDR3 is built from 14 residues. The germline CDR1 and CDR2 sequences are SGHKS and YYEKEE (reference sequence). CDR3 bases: TGTGCCAGCAGCTTCGGGACAGGGAGGGACGGCTACACCTTC. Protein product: CASSFGTGRDGYTF.

This CDR3 reads CASSQESLGLGGRSDTQYF. The CDR3, as DNA: TGCGCCAGCAGCCAAGAAAGTCTCGGCTTGGGCGGGAGGTCAGATACGCAGTATTTT. The V call is TRBV4-1, the J call TRBJ2-3; TRBD2 matches at 8 bases. The junction had 15 bases not matched to a gene; V was cut back by 0 bases and J by 4 bases. The CDR3 totals 19 residues. From germline, CDR1 is MGHRA and CDR2 YSYEKL.

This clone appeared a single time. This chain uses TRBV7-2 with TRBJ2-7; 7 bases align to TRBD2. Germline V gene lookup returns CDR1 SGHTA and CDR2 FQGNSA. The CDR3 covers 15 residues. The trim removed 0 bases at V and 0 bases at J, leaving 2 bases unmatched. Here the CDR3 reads CASSLAGGSSYEQYF. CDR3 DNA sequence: TGTGCCAGCAGCTTAGCGGGCGGGAGCTCCTACGAGCAGTACTTC.

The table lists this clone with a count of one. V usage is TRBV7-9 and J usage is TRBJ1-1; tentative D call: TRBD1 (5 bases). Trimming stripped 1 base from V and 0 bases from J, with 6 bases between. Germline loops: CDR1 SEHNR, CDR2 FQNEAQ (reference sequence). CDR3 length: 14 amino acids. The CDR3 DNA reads TGTGCCAGCAGCTTAGGACAGTTGAACACTGAAGCTTTCTTT. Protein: CASSLGQLNTEAFF.

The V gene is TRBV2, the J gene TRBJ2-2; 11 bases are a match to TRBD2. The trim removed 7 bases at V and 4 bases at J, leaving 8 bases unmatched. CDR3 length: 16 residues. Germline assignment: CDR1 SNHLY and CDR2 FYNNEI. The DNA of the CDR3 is TGTGCCAGCAAATTAGCGGGGGGGCCGGGCACCGGGGAGCTGTTTTTT. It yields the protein CASKLAGGPGTGELFF. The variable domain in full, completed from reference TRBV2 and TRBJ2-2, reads EPEVTQTPSHQVTQMGQEVILRCVPISNHLYFYWYRQILGQKVEFLVSFYNNEISEKSEIFDDQFSVERPDGSNFTLKIRSTKLEDSAMYFCASKLAGGPGTGELFFGEGSRLTVL.

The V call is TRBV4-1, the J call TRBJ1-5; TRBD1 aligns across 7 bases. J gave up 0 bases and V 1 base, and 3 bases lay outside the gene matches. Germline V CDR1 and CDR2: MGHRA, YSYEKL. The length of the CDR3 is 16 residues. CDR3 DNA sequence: TGCGCCAGCAGCCAAGCGGGACAGTATAGCAATCAGCCCCAGCATTTT. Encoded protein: CASSQAGQYSNQPQHF.

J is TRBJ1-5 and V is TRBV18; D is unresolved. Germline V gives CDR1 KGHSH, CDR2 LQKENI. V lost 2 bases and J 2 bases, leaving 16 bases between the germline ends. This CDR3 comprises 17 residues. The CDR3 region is CASSPGGISSGNQPQHF. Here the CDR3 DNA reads TGTGCCAGCTCACCAGGCGGGATCTCCTCGGGCAATCAGCCCCAGCATTTT.

CDR3 residues: CASSEGRGWETQYF. The CDR3 nucleotides read TGTGCCAGCAGTGAAGGCAGGGGCTGGGAGACCCAGTACTTC. J is TRBJ2-5 and V is TRBV2; a weak D match, TRBD1 (6 bases). CDR1 and CDR2 from the germline V gene are SNHLY and FYNNEI. This CDR3 has 14 amino acids. The V end lost 1 base, the J end lost 5 bases, and 11 bases lay between the germline ends.

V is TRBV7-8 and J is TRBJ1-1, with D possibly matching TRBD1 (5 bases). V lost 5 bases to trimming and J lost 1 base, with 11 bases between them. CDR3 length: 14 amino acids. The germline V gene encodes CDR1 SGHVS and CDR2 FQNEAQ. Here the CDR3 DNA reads TGTGCCAGCAGCCTCATGGGGCGGAACACTGAAGCTTTCTTT. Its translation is CASSLMGRNTEAFF.

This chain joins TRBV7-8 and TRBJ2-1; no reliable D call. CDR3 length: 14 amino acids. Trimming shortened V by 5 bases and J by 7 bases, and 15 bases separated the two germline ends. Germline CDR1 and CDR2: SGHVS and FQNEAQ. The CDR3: CASSTRVNMNEQFF. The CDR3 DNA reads TGTGCCAGCAGCACCCGGGTCAATATGAATGAGCAGTTCTTC.

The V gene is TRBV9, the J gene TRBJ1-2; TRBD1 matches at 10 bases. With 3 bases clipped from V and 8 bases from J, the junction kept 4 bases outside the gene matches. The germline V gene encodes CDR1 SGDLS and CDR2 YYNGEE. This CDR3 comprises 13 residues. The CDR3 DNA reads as TGTGCCAGCAGCGCGGGACAGGGGAGCGGCTACACCTTC. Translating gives CASSAGQGSGYTF. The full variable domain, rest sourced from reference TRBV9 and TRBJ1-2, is DSGVTQTPKHLITATGQRVTLRCSPRSGDLSVYWYQQSLDQGLQFLIQYYNGEERAKGNILERFSAQQFPDLHSELNLSSLELGDSALYFCASSAGQGSGYTFGSGTRLTVV.

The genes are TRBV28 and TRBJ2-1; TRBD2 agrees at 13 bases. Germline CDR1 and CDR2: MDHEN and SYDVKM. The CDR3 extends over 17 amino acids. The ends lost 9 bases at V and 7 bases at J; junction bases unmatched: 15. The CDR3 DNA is TGTGCCAGTCTGGGACTAGCGGGACCTTCAGGGGGGAATGAGCAGTTCTTC. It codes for CASLGLAGPSGGNEQFF.

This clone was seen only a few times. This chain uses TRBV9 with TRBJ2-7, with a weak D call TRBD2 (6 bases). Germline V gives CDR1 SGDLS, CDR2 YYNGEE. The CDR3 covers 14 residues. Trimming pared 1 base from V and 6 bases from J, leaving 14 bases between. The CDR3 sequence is CASSVRRGGGEQYF. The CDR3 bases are TGTGCCAGCAGCGTACGACGGGGAGGAGGCGAGCAGTACTTC.

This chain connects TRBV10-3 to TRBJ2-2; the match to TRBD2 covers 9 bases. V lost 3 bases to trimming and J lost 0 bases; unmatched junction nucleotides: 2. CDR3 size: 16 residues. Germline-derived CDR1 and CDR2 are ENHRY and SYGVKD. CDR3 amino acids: CAISDLAGSNTGELFF. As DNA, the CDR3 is TGTGCCATCAGTGACCTAGCGGGGTCGAACACCGGGGAGCTGTTTTTT.

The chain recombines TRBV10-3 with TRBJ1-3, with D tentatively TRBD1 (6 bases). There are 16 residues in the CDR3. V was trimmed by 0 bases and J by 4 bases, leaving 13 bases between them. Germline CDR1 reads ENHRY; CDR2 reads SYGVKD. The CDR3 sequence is CAISESMGARGNTIYF. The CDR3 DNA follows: TGTGCCATCAGTGAGTCGATGGGGGCGCGCGGAAACACCATATATTTT.